The 2 T cell receptor beta chains in this list originate from one sample, sequenced in a study of chemoradiotherapy in HPV16-positive cancers. Generated by immunoSEQ multiplex PCR, the TCRdb table keeps only in-frame clones and is missing some. The table lists about 5,000 clones, more than 70% of them singletons. The sample here was taken from a patient who underwent chemoradiotherapy. The receptors derive from a human donor with HPV-associated anogenital cancer.

This clone was detected once. The gene calls are TRBV6-6 and TRBJ1-5, with 10 bases lining up with TRBD1. The germline V gene encodes CDR1 MNHNY and CDR2 SVGAGI (reference sequence). V lost 6 bases, J lost 1 base, and 6 bases stayed unmatched. The CDR3 spans 16 residues. The CDR3 reads CASRGATGGSNQPQHF. The DNA for the CDR3 is TGTGCCAGCAGAGGCGCGACAGGGGGCAGCAATCAGCCCCAGCATTTT.

The V gene is TRBV30, the J gene TRBJ1-1, with D unclear. V lost 1 base and J 2 bases, leaving 8 bases between the germline ends. Germline assignment: CDR1 GTSNPN and CDR2 SVGIG (reference sequence). The CDR3 spans 13 residues. The CDR3 DNA is TGTGCCTGGAGTGGGATGCGAAACACTGAAGCTTTCTTT. Protein sequence: CAWSGMRNTEAFF.